This T cell receptor (beta chain) was identified in a study of T cell repertoires in cytomegalovirus infection. Study-level background: Selected CMV epitopes included recently identified HLA-C-restricted ones as well as well-studied HLA-B-restricted ones. TCR beta signatures that were public indicated CMV infection and matching HLA type. General study findings and limits: Identification of carriers of CMV plus the relevant HLA was achieved through cumulative public TCR beta family frequency. The ex vivo response was dominated by HLA-C-restricted CMV-specific TCR beta clonotypes.

This clonotype was seen once. The antigen remains undetermined. TCRdb processed the reads anew with MiXCR; each CDR3 protein has one entry. This table holds tens of thousands of distinct CDR3 sequences, more than 20% found once. J was trimmed by 9 bases and V by 5 bases; bases with no gene match: 9. The CDR3 has 15 residues. Sequenced material: CD8+ T cells from cultured PBMCs, taken from culture after CMV antigen stimulation. This receptor was taken from a human donor in good health (CMV status not recorded). Some clones in this sample may be carry-over from other donors' samples. V usage is TRBV12-3 or TRBV12-4 and J usage is TRBJ2-1; 11 nucleotides agree with TRBD2. In DNA form, the CDR3 reads TGTGCCAGCAGTCCTACTAGCGGGGGCTGGGGTGAGCAGTTCTTC. Encoded protein: CASSPTSGGWGEQFF.